This T cell receptor beta chain was identified in a study of beta chain features in type 1 diabetes. Study context: Patients did not differ from healthy donors in age, gender or cell yield.

Of the isolated RNA, all was reverse transcribed, and so the sequenced material was expressed TCRB transcripts. TCRdb's table, derived via immunoSEQ multiplex PCR, lists solely in-frame clones and lacks some. Of hundreds of thousands of clones in the sample, 10% to 15% are singletons; the top ten hold 0.017%. V lost 4 bases to trimming and J lost 7 bases, with 20 bases between them. This CDR3 comprises 16 residues. Germline CDR1 is SGHAT and CDR2 is FQNNGV. The sequenced sample consisted of naive CD4+ T cells from blood. This clonotype originated in a young man in good health. The chain combines TRBV11-2 with TRBJ1-3; tentatively, D is TRBD1 (6 bases). The chain's CDR3 is CASSSLTGPRGNTIYF. For the CDR3, the DNA is TGTGCCAGCAGCTCACTTACCGGGCCGAGGGGGAACACCATATATTTT.